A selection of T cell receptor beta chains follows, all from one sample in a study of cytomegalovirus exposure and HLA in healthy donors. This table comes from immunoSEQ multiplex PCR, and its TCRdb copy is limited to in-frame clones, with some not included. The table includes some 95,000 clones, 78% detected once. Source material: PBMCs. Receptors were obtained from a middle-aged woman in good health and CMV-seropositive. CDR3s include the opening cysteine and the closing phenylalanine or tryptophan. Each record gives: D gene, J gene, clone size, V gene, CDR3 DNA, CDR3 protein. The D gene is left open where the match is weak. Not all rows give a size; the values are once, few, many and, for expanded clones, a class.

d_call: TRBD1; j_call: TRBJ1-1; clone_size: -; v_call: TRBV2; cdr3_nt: TGTGCCAGCAGTATTGACCAGGGGGGGAACACTGAAGCTTTCTTT; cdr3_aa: CASSIDQGGNTEAFF
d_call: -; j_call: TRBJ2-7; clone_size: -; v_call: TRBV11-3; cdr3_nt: TGTGCCAGCAGCTCCTCGTACGAGCAGTACTTC; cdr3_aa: CASSSSYEQYF
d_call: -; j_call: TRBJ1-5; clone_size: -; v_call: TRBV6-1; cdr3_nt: TGTGCCAGCAGCCCGAATCAGCCCCAGCATTTT; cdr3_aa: CASSPNQPQHF
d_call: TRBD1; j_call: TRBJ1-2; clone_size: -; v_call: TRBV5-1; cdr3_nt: TGCGCCAGCAGCCCGGGACAGAACTATGGCTACACCTTC; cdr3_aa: CASSPGQNYGYTF
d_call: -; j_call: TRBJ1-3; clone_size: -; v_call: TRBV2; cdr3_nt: TGTGCCAGCAGACCTAGCTCTGGAAACACCATATATTTT; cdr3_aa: CASRPSSGNTIYF
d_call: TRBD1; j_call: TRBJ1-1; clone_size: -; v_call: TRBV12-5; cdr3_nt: TGTGCTAGTGGTTTGGTACTGACAGGGACCATGAACACTGAAGCTTTCTTT; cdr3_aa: CASGLVLTGTMNTEAFF
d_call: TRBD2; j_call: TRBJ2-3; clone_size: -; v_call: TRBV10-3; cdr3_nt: TGTGCCATCAGTGGACTAGCGGGAGACGGGGGAGATACGCAGTATTTT; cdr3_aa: CAISGLAGDGGDTQYF
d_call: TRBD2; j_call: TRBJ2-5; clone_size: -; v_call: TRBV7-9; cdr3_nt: TGTGCCAGCAGCCCTCAGAATGGACTAGCGGGGGAGACCCAGTACTTC; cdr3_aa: CASSPQNGLAGETQYF
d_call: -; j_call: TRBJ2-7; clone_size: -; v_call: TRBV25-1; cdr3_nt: TGTGCCAGTCTCAACAGTTACCCCTACGAGCAGTACTTC; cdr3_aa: CASLNSYPYEQYF
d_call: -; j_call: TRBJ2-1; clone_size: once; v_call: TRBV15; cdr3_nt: TGTGCCACCAGCAGAAAAACAGGGACTGAGCAGTTCTTC; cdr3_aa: CATSRKTGTEQFF
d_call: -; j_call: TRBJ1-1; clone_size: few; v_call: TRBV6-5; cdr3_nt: TGTGCCAGCAGTTATTCTCTTCGGGGAAACACTGAAGCTTTCTTT; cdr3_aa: CASSYSLRGNTEAFF
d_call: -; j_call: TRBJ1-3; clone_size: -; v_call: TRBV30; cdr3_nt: TGTGCCTGGAGTGTACTAGGGTACTCTGGAAACACCATATATTTT; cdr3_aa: CAWSVLGYSGNTIYF
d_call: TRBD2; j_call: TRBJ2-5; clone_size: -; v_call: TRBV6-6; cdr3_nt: TGTGCCAGCAGACTAGCGGGAGGCGGTGGTGAGACCCAGTACTTC; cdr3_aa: CASRLAGGGGETQYF
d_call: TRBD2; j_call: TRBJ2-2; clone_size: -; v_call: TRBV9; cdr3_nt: TGTGCCAGCAGCCCAACGACTCCTACCGGGACTAGCGGGAGGGCCAACACCGGGGAGCTGTTTTTT; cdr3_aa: CASSPTTPTGTSGRANTGELFF
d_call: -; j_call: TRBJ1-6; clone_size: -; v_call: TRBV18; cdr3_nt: TGTGCCCTAAAGGGGAGGTCCTATAATTCACCCCTCCACTTT; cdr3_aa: CALKGRSYNSPLHF
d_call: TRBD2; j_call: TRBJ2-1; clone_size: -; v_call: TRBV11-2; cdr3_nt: TGTGCCAGCAGCTTAGGCGCGGGAGGTTTGTATGAGCAGTTCTTC; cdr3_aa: CASSLGAGGLYEQFF
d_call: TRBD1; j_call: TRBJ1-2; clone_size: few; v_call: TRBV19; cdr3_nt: TGTGCCAGCGGGGGGACAGGGAAGGGCTACACCTTC; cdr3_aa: CASGGTGKGYTF
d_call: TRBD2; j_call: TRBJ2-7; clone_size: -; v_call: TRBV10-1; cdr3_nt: TGCGCCAGCAGTGTGGGACTAGCGGGCGAGCAGTACTTC; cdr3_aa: CASSVGLAGEQYF
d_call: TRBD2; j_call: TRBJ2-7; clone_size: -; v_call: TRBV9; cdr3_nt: TGTGCCAGCAGCGTATTCGATGGGACTAGCGGGGTTTACGAGCAGTACTTC; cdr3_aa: CASSVFDGTSGVYEQYF
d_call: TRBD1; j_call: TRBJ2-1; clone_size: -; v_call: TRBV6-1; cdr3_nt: TGTGCCAGTGCACAGGGGTCCGTTTCCTACAATGAGCAGTTCTTC; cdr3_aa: CASAQGSVSYNEQFF
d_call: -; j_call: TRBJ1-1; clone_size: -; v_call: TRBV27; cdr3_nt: TGTGCCAGCAGTTTGGGGCAGGGAGGTCACACTGAAGCTTTCTTT; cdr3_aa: CASSLGQGGHTEAFF